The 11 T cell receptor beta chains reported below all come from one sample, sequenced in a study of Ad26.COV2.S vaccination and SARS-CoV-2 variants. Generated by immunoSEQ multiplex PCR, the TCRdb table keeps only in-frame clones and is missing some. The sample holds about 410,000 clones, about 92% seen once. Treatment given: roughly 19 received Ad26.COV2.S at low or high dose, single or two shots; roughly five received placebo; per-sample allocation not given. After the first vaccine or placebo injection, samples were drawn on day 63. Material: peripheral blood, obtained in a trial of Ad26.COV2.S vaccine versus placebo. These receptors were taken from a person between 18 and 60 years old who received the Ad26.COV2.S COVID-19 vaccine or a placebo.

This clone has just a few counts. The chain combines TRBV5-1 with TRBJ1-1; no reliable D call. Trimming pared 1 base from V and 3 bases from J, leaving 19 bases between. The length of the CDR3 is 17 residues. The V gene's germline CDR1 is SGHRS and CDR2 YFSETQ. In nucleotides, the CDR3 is TGCGCCAGCAGCTTGACCCCGACGAGGGCGGTGTACACTGAAGCTTTCTTT. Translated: CASSLTPTRAVYTEAFF.

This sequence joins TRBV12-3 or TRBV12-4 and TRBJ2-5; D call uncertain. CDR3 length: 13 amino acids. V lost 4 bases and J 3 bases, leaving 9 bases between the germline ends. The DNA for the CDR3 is TGTGCCAGCAGTTCGGACGATAAAGAGACCCAGTACTTC. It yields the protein CASSSDDKETQYF.

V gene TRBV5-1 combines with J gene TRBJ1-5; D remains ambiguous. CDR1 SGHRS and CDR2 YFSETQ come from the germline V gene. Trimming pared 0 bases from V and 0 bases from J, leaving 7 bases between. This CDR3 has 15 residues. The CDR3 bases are TGCGCCAGCAGCTTGGGTCCGGCTAGCAATCAGCCCCAGCATTTT. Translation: CASSLGPASNQPQHF.

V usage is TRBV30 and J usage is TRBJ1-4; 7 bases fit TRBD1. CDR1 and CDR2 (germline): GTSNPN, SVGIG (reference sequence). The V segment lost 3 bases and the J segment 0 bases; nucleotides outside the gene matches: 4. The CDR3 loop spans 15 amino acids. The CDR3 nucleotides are TGTGCCTGGAGCAGGGGGTTTGCAACTAATGAAAAACTGTTTTTT. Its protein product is CAWSRGFATNEKLFF.

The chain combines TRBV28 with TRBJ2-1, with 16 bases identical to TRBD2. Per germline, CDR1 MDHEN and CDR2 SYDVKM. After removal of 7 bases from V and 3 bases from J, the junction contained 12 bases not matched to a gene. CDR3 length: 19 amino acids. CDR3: CASTPVGTSGGDLYNEQFF. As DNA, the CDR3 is TGTGCCAGCACCCCGGTCGGGACTAGCGGGGGGGATCTCTACAATGAGCAGTTCTTC. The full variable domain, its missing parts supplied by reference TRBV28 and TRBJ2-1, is DVKVTQSSRYLVKRTGEKVFLECVQDMDHENMFWYRQDPGLGLRLIYFSYDVKMKEKGDIPEGYSVSREKKERFSLILESASTNQTSMYLCASTPVGTSGGDLYNEQFFGPGTRLTVL.

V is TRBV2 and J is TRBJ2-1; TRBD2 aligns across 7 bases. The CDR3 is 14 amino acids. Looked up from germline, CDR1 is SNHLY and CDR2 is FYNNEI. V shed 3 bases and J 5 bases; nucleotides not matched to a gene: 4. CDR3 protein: CASSEVGRDNEQFF. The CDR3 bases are TGTGCCAGCAGTGAGGTGGGGAGGGACAATGAGCAGTTCTTC.

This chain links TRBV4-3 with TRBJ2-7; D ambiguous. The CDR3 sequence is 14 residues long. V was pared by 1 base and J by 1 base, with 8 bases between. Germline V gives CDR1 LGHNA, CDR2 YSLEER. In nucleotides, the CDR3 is TGCGCCAGCAGCCAAGTGGACCGATCCTACGAGCAGTACTTC. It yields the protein CASSQVDRSYEQYF.

The CDR3 loop reads CASSLAAGTQAFF. CDR3 nucleotides: TGTGCCAGCAGCTTGGCCGCGGGGACCCAAGCTTTCTTT. This chain connects TRBV5-6 to TRBJ1-1, with a possible D match to TRBD1 (5 bases). From germline, CDR1 is SGHDT and CDR2 YYEEEE. Deletions cut 0 bases from V and 9 bases from J, with 12 bases between. The CDR3 loop spans 13 amino acids.

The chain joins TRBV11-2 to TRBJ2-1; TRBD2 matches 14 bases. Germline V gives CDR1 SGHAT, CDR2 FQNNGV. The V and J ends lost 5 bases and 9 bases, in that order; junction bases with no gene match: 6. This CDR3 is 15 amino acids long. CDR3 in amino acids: CASSLTSGGATEQFF. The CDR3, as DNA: TGTGCCAGCAGCCTGACTAGCGGGGGGGCCACTGAGCAGTTCTTC.

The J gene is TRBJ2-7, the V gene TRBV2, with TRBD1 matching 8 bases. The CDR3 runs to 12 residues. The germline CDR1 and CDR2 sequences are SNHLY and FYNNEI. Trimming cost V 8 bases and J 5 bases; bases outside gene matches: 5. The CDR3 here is CASFGTGNEQYF. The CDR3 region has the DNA TGTGCCAGCTTCGGGACAGGTAACGAGCAGTACTTC.

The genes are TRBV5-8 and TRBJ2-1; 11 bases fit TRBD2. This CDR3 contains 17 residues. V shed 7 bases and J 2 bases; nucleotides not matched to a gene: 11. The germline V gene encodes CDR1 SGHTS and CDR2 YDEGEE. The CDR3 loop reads CASSRELAGVTYNEQFF. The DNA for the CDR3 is TGTGCCAGCTCCCGGGAACTAGCGGGGGTAACCTACAATGAGCAGTTCTTC.